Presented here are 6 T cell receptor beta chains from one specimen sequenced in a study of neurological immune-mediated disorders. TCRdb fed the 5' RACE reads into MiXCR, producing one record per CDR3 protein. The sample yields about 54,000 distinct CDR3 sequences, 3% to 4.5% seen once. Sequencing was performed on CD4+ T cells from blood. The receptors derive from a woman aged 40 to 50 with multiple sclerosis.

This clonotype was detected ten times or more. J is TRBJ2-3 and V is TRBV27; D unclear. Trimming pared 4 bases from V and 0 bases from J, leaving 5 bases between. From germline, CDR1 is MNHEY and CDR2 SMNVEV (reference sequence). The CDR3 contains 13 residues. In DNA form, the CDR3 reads TGTGCCAGCAGTTACCCAAGCACAGATACGCAGTATTTT. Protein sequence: CASSYPSTDTQYF.

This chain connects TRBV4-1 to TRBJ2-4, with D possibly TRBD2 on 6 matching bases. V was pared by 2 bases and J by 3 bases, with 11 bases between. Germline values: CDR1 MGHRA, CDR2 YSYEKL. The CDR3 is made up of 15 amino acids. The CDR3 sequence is CASSQQGGGKNIQYF. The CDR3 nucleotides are TGCGCCAGCAGCCAACAGGGAGGAGGCAAAAACATTCAGTACTTC.

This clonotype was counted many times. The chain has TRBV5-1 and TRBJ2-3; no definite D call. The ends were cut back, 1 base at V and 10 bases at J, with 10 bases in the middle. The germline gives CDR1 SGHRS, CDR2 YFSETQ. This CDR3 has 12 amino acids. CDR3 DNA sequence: TGCGCCAGCAGCTTGATCAGTGACGCGCAGTATTTT. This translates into CASSLISDAQYF.

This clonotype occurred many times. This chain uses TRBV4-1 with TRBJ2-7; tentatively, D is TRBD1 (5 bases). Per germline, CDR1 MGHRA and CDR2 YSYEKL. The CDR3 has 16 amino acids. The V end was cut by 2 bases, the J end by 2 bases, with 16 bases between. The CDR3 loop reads CASSQRLQGNTYEQYF. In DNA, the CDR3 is TGCGCCAGCAGCCAAAGACTCCAGGGCAACACCTACGAGCAGTACTTC.

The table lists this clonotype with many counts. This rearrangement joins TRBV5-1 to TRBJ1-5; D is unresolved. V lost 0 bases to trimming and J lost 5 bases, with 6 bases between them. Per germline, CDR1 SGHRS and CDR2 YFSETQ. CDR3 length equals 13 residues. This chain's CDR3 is CASSLDSYQPQHF. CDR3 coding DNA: TGCGCCAGCAGCTTGGACAGTTATCAGCCCCAGCATTTT.

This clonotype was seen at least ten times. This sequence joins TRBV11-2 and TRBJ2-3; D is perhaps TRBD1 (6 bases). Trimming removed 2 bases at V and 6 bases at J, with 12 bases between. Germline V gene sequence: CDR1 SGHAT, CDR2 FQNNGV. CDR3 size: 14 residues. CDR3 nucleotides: TGTGCCAGCAGCTTAATCACAGACAGGGATACGCAGTATTTT. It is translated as CASSLITDRDTQYF.